These 10 T cell receptor beta chains share one sample of origin, sequenced in a study of shared clonotypes between healthy human individuals. Terminally differentiated effector memory CD45RA+ cells were excluded from the naive CD8 cells, which were CD45RO-negative and positively selected for CCR7. Method: immunoSEQ multiplex PCR; TCRdb's copy keeps in-frame clones and lacks some. Here the sample spans millions of clones, around 96% being singletons. Sequenced material: naive CD8+ T cells sorted from blood. Receptors originate from a man aged 18 to 30 in good health.

The chain joins TRBV15 to TRBJ2-1; D gene unclear. The V gene's germline CDR1 is LNHNV and CDR2 YYDKDF (reference sequence). The V end lost 1 base, the J end lost 6 bases, and 10 bases lay between the germline ends. CDR3 size: 14 residues. The CDR3 region has the DNA TGTGCCACCAGCAGAGTGGTATTACCCAATGAGCAGTTCTTC. This sequence encodes CATSRVVLPNEQFF.

The chain uses TRBV9 and TRBJ1-5, with TRBD1 as a possible D gene (5 bases). Germline V gene lookup returns CDR1 SGDLS and CDR2 YYNGEE. The CDR3 loop spans 14 amino acids. Between the trimmed V and J ends, which lost 3 bases and 6 bases, there was a span of 13 bases. This chain's CDR3 is CASSEVGGGQPQHF. The CDR3 DNA reads as TGTGCCAGCAGCGAGGTGGGGGGTGGTCAGCCCCAGCATTTT.

The rearrangement links TRBV2 to TRBJ2-1, with no clear D. In germline, CDR1 is SNHLY, CDR2 FYNNEI. V dropped 9 bases and J dropped 3 bases, with 12 bases sitting between them. The length of the CDR3 is 13 residues. The CDR3 sequence: CARTRHGYNEQFF. The DNA for the CDR3 is TGTGCCAGGACGCGACACGGCTACAATGAGCAGTTCTTC.

The chain recombines TRBV27 with TRBJ2-6; 7 nucleotides match TRBD1. The CDR3 is 16 residues long. Unmatched junction bases numbered 5, after V lost 6 bases and J lost 0 bases. Germline V gives CDR1 MNHEY, CDR2 SMNVEV (reference sequence). Here the CDR3 reads CASRGQSGSGANVLTF. The CDR3 DNA is TGTGCCAGCAGGGGACAGAGCGGCTCTGGGGCCAACGTCCTGACTTTC.

The CDR3 is CASSEFYEQYF. Written as DNA, the CDR3 is TGTGCCAGCAGTGAATTCTACGAGCAGTACTTC. The J gene is TRBJ2-7, the V gene TRBV25-1, with D unresolved. CDR1 and CDR2 from the germline V gene are MGHDK and SYGVNS. This CDR3 contains 11 residues. Trimming took 1 base from V and 3 from J, leaving 1 base between them.

The chain uses TRBV5-1 and TRBJ2-4, with D possibly being TRBD1 or TRBD2 (6 bases each). Germline V lookup: CDR1 SGHRS, CDR2 YFSETQ. The CDR3 covers 14 residues. Trimming stripped 0 bases from V and 5 bases from J, with 9 bases between. The CDR3 reads CASSLDREENIQYF. The CDR3 coding sequence is TGCGCCAGCAGCTTGGACAGGGAGGAAAACATTCAGTACTTC.

The chain combines TRBV5-4 with TRBJ2-7; D gene ambiguous. The germline V and J ends were trimmed by 4 bases and 4 bases, with 12 bases remaining between them. Per germline, CDR1 SGHNT and CDR2 YYREEE (reference sequence). The CDR3 consists of 13 residues. CDR3 residues: CASSHYGYYEQYF. The CDR3 DNA sequence: TGTGCCAGCAGCCACTATGGGTATTACGAGCAGTACTTC.

V gene TRBV6-5 combines with J gene TRBJ1-4, with a possible D match to TRBD1 (6 bases). The V and J ends lost 5 bases and 8 bases respectively, with 15 bases between them. The CDR3 runs to 14 residues. Germline V gene sequence: CDR1 MNHEY, CDR2 SVGAGI. The CDR3 sequence is CASSGPGVGEKLFF. CDR3 nucleotides: TGTGCCAGCAGTGGACCAGGGGTGGGAGAAAAACTGTTTTTT.

The chain carries TRBV11-3 and TRBJ1-1, with D perhaps matching TRBD1 (6 bases). The germline CDR1 and CDR2 sequences are SGHNT and YENEEA. The CDR3 loop spans 14 amino acids. V lost 5 bases and J lost 4, with 14 bases in between. The CDR3 region is CASSPGQGSTEAFF. CDR3 nucleotide sequence: TGTGCCAGCAGCCCTGGGCAGGGGAGCACTGAAGCTTTCTTT.

The chain combines TRBV30 with TRBJ1-6; no reliable D call. This CDR3 region has 12 residues. The V gene's germline CDR1 is GTSNPN and CDR2 SVGIG (reference sequence). Trimming stripped 0 bases from V and 9 bases from J, with 6 bases between. CDR3 DNA: TGTGCCTGGAGTGTACCCCCTTCACCCCTCCACTTT. Its protein product is CAWSVPPSPLHF.